The rows below give T cell receptor beta chains drawn from one sample of a study of blood T cell repertoires in COVID-19. Measured with immunoSEQ multiplex PCR; TCRdb has only the in-frame clones, and not every one. The data show 310,000 or so clones, with around 83% seen just once and roughly 1.1% held by the top ten. Sample: peripheral blood. The receptors shown here come from a woman aged 50 to 60 with acute or convalescent COVID-19. Each CDR3 is given without its conserved first and last residue. Clone sizes are given selectively: once, few, many, or a class where the clone is expanded.

j_call v_call clone_size cdr3_aa
TRBJ1-1 TRBV5-1 NA ASSGGLSNTEAF
TRBJ1-1 TRBV7-9 NA ASSSMSRTEAF
TRBJ1-5 TRBV24-1 NA ATSDLGGEPQH
TRBJ1-1 TRBV14 few ASSQDRSQGEAF
TRBJ1-2 TRBV4-1 NA ASSQESSGSNYGYT
TRBJ1-2 TRBV10-3 NA AISESQTGGRGT
TRBJ1-5 TRBV3-1/TRBV3-2 NA ASSRTGGGYQPQH
TRBJ1-2 TRBV27 NA ASSSYLGQNYGYT
TRBJ1-4 TRBV3-1/TRBV3-2 NA ASSATDPLNEKLF
TRBJ1-1 TRBV27 NA ASSLSRNTEAF
TRBJ2-1 TRBV6-5 NA ASRSSGRAYNEQF
TRBJ1-2 TRBV19 NA ASSIPQGVHYGYT
TRBJ2-2 TRBV5-1 NA ASSVMTSVQSTGELF
TRBJ2-5 TRBV10-3 NA AISDRGMQETQY
TRBJ1-3 TRBV28 NA ATNRGGTGSGNTIY
TRBJ1-5 TRBV5-1 once ASSLLGNQPQH
TRBJ2-5 TRBV11-3 NA ASSHRGAETQY